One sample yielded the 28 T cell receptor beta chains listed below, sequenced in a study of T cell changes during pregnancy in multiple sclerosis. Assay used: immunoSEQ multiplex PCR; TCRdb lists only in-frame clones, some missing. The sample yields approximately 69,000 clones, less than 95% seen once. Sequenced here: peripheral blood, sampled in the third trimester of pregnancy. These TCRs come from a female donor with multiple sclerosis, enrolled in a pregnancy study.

For the CDR3, the DNA is TGTGCCAGCAGCTTAAATGTGGTGGGGGAGGGGAGCTCCTACGAGCAGTACTTC. Translated: CASSLNVVGEGSSYEQYF. The rearrangement joins TRBV7-3 to TRBJ2-7, with 7 bases fitting TRBD2. CDR3 length: 18 residues. V lost 1 base and J lost 0; bases outside the gene matches: 12. Germline CDR1 SGHTA, CDR2 FQGTGA.

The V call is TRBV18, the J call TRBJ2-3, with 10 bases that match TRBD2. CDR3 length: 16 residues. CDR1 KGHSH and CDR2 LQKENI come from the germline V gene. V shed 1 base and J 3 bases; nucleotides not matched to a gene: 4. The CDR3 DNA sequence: TGTGCCAGCTCACCACTAAGCGGGGGGGCAACAGATACGCAGTATTTT. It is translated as CASSPLSGGATDTQYF.

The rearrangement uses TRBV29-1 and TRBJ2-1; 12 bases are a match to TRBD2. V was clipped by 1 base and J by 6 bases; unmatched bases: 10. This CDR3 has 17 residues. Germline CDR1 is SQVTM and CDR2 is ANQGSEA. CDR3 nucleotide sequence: TGCAGCGTTGAAGGCCCCGCTAGCGGGGGGGTATTCAATGAGCAGTTCTTC. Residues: CSVEGPASGGVFNEQFF.

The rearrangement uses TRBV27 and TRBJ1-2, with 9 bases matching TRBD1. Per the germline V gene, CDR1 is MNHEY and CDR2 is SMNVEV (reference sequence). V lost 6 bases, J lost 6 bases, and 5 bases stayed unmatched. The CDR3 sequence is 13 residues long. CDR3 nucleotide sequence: TGTGCCAGCAGACGGGACAGGGTCGATGGCTACACCTTC. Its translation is CASRRDRVDGYTF.

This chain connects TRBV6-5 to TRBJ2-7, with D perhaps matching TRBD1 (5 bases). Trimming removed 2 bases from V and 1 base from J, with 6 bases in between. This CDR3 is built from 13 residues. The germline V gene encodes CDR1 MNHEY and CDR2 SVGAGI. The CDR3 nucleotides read TGTGCCAGCAGTTACACAGGTTCCTACGAGCAGTACTTC. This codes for CASSYTGSYEQYF.

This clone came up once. CDR3 sequence (DNA): TGTGCTAGTGGTTTGATGTTGGGTTCCGGGACAGGGAACACTGAAGCTTTCTTT. This translates into CASGLMLGSGTGNTEAFF. The chain joins TRBV12-5 to TRBJ1-1, with 8 nucleotides matching TRBD1. The germline V gene has CDR1 LGHNT and CDR2 FRNRAP. J gave up 1 base and V 2 bases, and 12 bases lay outside the gene matches. The CDR3 runs 18 residues.

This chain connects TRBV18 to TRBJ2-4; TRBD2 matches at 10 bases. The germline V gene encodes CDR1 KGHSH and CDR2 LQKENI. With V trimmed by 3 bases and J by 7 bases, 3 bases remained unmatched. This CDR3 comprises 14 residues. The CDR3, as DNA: TGTGCCAGCTCACCCCAGCGGGGGGGGAACATTCAGTACTTC. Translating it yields CASSPQRGGNIQYF.

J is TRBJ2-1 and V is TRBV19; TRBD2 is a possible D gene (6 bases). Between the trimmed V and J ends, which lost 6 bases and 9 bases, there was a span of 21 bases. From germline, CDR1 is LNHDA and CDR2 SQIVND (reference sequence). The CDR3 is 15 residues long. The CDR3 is CASSREGTPRAEQFF. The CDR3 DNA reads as TGTGCCAGTAGCCGTGAGGGGACTCCGCGTGCTGAGCAGTTCTTC.

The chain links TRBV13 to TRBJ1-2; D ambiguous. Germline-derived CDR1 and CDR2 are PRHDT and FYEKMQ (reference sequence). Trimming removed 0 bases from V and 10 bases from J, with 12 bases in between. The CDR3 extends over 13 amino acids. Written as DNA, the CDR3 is TGTGCCAGCAGCTTAGGGGCCTTCAACTACTACACCTTC. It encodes CASSLGAFNYYTF.

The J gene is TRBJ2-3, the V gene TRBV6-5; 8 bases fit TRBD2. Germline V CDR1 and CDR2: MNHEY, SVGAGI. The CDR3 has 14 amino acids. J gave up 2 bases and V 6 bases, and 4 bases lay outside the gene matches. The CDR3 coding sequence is TGTGCCAGCAGGCGGGGGGCTATCACAGATACGCAGTATTTT. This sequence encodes CASRRGAITDTQYF.

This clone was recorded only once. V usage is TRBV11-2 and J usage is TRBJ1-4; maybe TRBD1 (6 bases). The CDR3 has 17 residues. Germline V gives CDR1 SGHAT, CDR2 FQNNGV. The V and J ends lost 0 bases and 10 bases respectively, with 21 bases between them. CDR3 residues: CASSLDQLQGSWGKLFF. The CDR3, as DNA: TGTGCCAGCAGCTTAGATCAGTTACAGGGATCGTGGGGAAAACTGTTTTTT.

CDR3 region: CASSLGAVSGGQGETQYF. The CDR3 bases are TGTGCCAGCAGCTTAGGGGCAGTTAGCGGGGGTCAGGGAGAGACCCAGTACTTC. The chain employs TRBV11-2 and TRBJ2-5; 9 bases line up with TRBD2. The CDR3 is 18 amino acids. J gave up 4 bases and V 1 base, and 13 bases lay outside the gene matches. The germline V gene encodes CDR1 SGHAT and CDR2 FQNNGV.

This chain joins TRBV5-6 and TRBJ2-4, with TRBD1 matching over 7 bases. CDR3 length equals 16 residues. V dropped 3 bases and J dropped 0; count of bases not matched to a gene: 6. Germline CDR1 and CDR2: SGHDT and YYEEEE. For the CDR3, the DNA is TGTGCCAGCAGCTATAAAGGGGGCCTAGCCAAAAACATTCAGTACTTC. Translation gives CASSYKGGLAKNIQYF. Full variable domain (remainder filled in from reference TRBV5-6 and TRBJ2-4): DAGVTQSPTHLIKTRGQQVTLRCSPKSGHDTVSWYQQALGQGPQFIFQYYEEEERQRGNFPDRFSGHQFPNYSSELNVNALLLGDSALYLCASSYKGGLAKNIQYFGAGTRLSVL.

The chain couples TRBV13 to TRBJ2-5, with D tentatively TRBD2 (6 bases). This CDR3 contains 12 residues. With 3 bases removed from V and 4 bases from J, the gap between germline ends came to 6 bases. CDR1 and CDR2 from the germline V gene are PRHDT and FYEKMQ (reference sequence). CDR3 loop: CASSFGGETQYF. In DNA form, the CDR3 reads TGTGCCAGCAGCTTCGGGGGAGAGACCCAGTACTTC.

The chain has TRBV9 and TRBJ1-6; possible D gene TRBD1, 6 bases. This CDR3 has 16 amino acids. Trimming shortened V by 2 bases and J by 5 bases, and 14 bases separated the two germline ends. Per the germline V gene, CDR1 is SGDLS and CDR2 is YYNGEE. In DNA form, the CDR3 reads TGTGCCAGCAGCGTTGGGGGCAGGCTCCATAATTCACCCCTCCACTTT. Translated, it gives CASSVGGRLHNSPLHF.

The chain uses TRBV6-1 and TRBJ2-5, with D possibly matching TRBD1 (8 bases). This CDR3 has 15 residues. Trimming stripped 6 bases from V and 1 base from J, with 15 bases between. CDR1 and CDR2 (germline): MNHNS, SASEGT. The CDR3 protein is CASRAGDRSQETQYF. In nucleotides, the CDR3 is TGTGCCAGCAGGGCGGGGGACAGGAGCCAAGAGACCCAGTACTTC.

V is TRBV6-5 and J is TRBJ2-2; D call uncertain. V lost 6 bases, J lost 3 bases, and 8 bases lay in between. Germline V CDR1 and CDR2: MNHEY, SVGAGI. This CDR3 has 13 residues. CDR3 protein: CASRNRYTGELFF. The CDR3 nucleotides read TGTGCCAGCAGGAACAGATACACCGGGGAGCTGTTTTTT.

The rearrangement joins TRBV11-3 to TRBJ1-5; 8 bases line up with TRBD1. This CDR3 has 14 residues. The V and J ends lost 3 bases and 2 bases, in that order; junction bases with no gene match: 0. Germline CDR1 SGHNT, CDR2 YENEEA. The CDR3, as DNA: TGTGCCAGCAGCTTGGGACAGGGCAATCAGCCCCAGCATTTT. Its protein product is CASSLGQGNQPQHF.

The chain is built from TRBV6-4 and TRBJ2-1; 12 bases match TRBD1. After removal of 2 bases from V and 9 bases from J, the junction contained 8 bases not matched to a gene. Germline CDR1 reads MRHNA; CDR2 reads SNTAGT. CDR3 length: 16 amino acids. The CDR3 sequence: CASSDQPGQGASEQFF. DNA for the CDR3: TGTGCCAGCAGTGACCAACCGGGACAGGGGGCGAGTGAGCAGTTCTTC.

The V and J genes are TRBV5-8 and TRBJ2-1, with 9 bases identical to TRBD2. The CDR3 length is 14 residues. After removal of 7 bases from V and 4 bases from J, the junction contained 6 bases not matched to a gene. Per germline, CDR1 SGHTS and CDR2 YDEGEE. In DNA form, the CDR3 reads TGTGCCAGCCGCGTGCTAGCGGGGTACAATGAGCAGTTCTTC. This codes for CASRVLAGYNEQFF.

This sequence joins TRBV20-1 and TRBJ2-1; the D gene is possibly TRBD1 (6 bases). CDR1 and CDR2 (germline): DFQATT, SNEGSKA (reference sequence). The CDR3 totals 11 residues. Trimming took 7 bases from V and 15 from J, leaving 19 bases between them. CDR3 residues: CSVNQVGARFF. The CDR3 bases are TGCAGTGTAAACCAGGTGGGGGCGCGGTTCTTC.

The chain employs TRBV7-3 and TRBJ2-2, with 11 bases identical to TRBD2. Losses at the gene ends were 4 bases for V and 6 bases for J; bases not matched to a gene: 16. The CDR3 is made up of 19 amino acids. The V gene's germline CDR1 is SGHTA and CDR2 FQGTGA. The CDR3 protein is CASSSSGTSGNQPSGELFF. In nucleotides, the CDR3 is TGTGCCAGCAGCTCCTCCGGGACTAGCGGAAACCAACCATCCGGGGAGCTGTTTTTT.

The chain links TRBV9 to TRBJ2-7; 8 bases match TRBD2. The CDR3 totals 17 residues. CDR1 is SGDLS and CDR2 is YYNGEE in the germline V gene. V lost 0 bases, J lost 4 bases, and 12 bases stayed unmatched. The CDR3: CASSVGGSGGADYEQYF. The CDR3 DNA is TGTGCCAGCAGCGTAGGAGGGTCGGGGGGGGCGGATTACGAGCAGTACTTC.

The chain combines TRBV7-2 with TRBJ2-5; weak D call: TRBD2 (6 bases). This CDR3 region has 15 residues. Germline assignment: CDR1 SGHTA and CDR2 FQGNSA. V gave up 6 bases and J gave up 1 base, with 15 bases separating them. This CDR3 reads CASSSNGGSQETQYF. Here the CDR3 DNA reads TGTGCCAGCAGTTCTAACGGAGGGTCCCAAGAGACCCAGTACTTC.

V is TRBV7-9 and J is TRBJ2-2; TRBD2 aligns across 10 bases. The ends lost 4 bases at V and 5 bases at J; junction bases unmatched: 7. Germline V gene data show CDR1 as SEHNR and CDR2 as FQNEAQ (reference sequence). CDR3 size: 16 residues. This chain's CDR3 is CASSSTAGGHTGELFF. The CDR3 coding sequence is TGTGCCAGCAGCTCAACAGCGGGGGGGCATACCGGGGAGCTGTTTTTT.

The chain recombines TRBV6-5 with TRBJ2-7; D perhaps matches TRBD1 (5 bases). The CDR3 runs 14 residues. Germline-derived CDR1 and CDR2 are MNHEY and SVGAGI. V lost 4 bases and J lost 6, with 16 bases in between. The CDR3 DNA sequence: TGTGCCAGCAGTTGGGAAGGGGAAGGGGCCGAGCAGTACTTC. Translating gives CASSWEGEGAEQYF.

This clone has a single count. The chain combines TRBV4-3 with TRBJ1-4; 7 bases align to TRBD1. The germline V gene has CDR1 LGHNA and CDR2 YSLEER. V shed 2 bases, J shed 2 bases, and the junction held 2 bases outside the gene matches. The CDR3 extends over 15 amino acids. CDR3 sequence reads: CASSQQGETNEKLFF. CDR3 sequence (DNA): TGCGCCAGCAGCCAACAGGGGGAGACTAATGAAAAACTGTTTTTT.

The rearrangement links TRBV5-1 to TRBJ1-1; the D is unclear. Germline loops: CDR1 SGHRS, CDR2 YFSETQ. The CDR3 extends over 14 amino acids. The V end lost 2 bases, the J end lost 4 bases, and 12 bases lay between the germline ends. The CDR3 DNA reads TGCGCCAGCAGCTTCGTGACGGGTGGCACTGAAGCTTTCTTT. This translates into CASSFVTGGTEAFF.